This passage covers 9 T cell receptor beta chains from one sample sequenced in a study of cytomegalovirus exposure and HLA in healthy donors (dated by TCRdb to 2017 to 2019). To prepare the library, the immunoSEQ multiplex PCR assay was applied. A mixture of 60 forward primers for TCR Vbeta segments and 13 reverse primers for TCR Jbeta segments was used in the multiplex PCR. In TCRdb, the immuneACCESS table is reduced to in-frame sequences with V and J assigned. These tables do not hold every clone; where another copy was compared, an unresolved V gene accounts for under half, and the others remain unexplained. This sample is represented by approximately 150,000 clones; more than 70% of them were singletons. The ten largest make up over 4.5% of the sample. The sample taken for sequencing was PBMCs. The receptors were sampled from a male donor in good health and CMV-seronegative.

This clone was seen more than once but under ten times. The chain is built from TRBV28 and TRBJ1-1, with D possibly matching TRBD1 (5 bases). Germline CDR1 MDHEN, CDR2 SYDVKM. The CDR3 consists of 16 residues. V shed 3 bases and J shed 6 bases, with 20 bases lying between them. CDR3 sequence: CASSFLPGWFEAEAFF. The CDR3 region has the DNA TGTGCCAGCAGTTTCCTTCCAGGGTGGTTTGAGGCTGAAGCTTTCTTT.

V gene TRBV6-1 combines with J gene TRBJ2-2, with D maybe TRBD2 (6 bases). Trimming removed 0 bases at V and 3 bases at J, with 11 bases between. This CDR3 has 16 residues. Per germline, CDR1 MNHNS and CDR2 SASEGT. CDR3 sequence reads: CASSEATGGDTGELFF. The CDR3 DNA follows: TGTGCCAGCAGTGAAGCGACCGGGGGAGACACCGGGGAGCTGTTTTTT.

J is TRBJ2-7 and V is TRBV6-1; D uncertain. The germline CDR1 and CDR2 sequences are MNHNS and SASEGT. V lost 3 bases and J 2 bases, leaving 8 bases between the germline ends. The length of the CDR3 is 13 residues. CDR3 region: CASSESPAYEQYF. Here the CDR3 DNA reads TGTGCCAGCAGTGAGAGCCCTGCCTACGAGCAGTACTTC.

This chain uses TRBV4-2 with TRBJ2-3; D is unresolved. The germline gives CDR1 LGHNA, CDR2 YNFKEQ. V shed 4 bases and J shed 6 bases, with 14 bases lying between them. CDR3 length: 14 amino acids. The CDR3 loop reads CASSPTLASDTQYF. The CDR3 DNA is TGTGCCAGCAGCCCTACCCTTGCCTCCGATACGCAGTATTTT.

This chain links TRBV5-1 with TRBJ1-2, with D possibly being TRBD1 (6 bases). Germline-derived CDR1 and CDR2 are SGHRS and YFSETQ. Trimming took 7 bases from V and 5 from J, leaving 15 bases between them. The CDR3 totals 13 residues. The DNA for the CDR3 is TGCGCCAGCCGGGACGTCACAGGGTATGGCTACACCTTC. Its translation is CASRDVTGYGYTF.

The chain couples TRBV2 to TRBJ2-7, with 8 bases identical to TRBD1. Looked up from germline, CDR1 is SNHLY and CDR2 is FYNNEI. Trimming took 10 bases from V and 7 from J; bases not matched to a gene: 12. The CDR3 length is 13 residues. CDR3: CATSSGRGLEQYF. The DNA for the CDR3 is TGTGCCACCAGCAGTGGCAGGGGGCTTGAGCAGTACTTC. The variable domain in full, completed from reference TRBV2 and TRBJ2-7, reads EPEVTQTPSHQVTQMGQEVILRCVPISNHLYFYWYRQILGQKVEFLVSFYNNEISEKSEIFDDQFSVERPDGSNFTLKIRSTKLEDSAMYFCATSSGRGLEQYFGPGTRLTVT.

This clone was detected once. The V and J genes are TRBV15 and TRBJ2-1, with D unresolved. CDR1 is LNHNV and CDR2 is YYDKDF in the germline V gene (reference sequence). Trimming left V 0 bases short and J 9 bases short, with 9 bases between. The length of the CDR3 is 13 residues. CDR3 amino acids: CATSRDSAVEQFF. The CDR3 DNA follows: TGTGCCACCAGCAGAGATTCGGCGGTTGAGCAGTTCTTC. Together with reference TRBV15 and TRBJ2-1, the CDR3 gives the full variable domain: DAMVIQNPRYQVTQFGKPVTLSCSQTLNHNVMYWYQQKSSQAPKLLFHYYDKDFNNEADTPDNFQSRRPNTSFCFLDIRSPGLGDTAMYLCATSRDSAVEQFFGPGTRLTVL.

V and J are TRBV7-9 and TRBJ1-2; no reliable D call. Deletions cut 0 bases from V and 6 bases from J, with 23 bases between. Germline CDR1 reads SEHNR; CDR2 reads FQNEAQ (reference sequence). The CDR3 sequence is 18 residues long. Here the CDR3 reads CASSLAGTLDSRSHGYTF. Written as DNA, the CDR3 is TGTGCCAGCAGCTTAGCTGGAACCTTAGACTCACGTTCCCATGGCTACACCTTC.

J is TRBJ1-2 and V is TRBV2; 10 bases match TRBD1. The J segment lost 7 bases and the V segment lost 7 bases, leaving 9 bases of the junction unmatched. Germline V CDR1 and CDR2: SNHLY, FYNNEI. The CDR3 covers 14 residues. The CDR3 nucleotides read TGTGCCAGCATCCGAAGACAGGGGGCGGTTGGCTACACCTTC. Its protein product is CASIRRQGAVGYTF.